This TCR beta chain was recovered during a study of blood T cell repertoires in COVID-19. The wider study: The United States, Italy and Spain provided the acute and convalescent COVID-19 samples. T cells, B-cell-depleted T cells, or PBMCs provided the cDNA or gDNA that served as material.

From germline, CDR1 is SGDLS and CDR2 YYNGEE. The CDR3 totals 16 residues. Losses at the gene ends were 0 bases for V and 7 bases for J; bases not matched to a gene: 8. This clone appeared a single time. Libraries were prepared by immunoSEQ multiplex PCR; TCRdb keeps only in-frame clonotypes and omits some of them. Here the sample spans 300,000 to 400,000 clones, 70% to 90% being singletons. The sequenced material came from PBMCs or T cells enriched from blood (not recorded which). V gene TRBV9 combines with J gene TRBJ2-1; TRBD1 aligns across 9 bases. The clonotype comes from a woman aged 35 to 49 with acute COVID-19. The chain's CDR3 is CASSVAGTGLANEQFF. The CDR3 DNA reads as TGTGCCAGCAGCGTAGCGGGGACAGGGCTCGCGAATGAGCAGTTCTTC.